This T cell receptor (beta chain) comes out of a study of glioma-infiltrating T cells. Overall study findings and caveats: Tissue and blood shared very few CDR3 sequences. Above-expected tissue-blood divergence occurred in all gliomas, most in low-grade ones.

The J segment lost 4 bases and the V segment lost 6 bases, leaving 5 bases of the junction unmatched. The CDR3 contains 15 residues. CDR1 is LNHDA, CDR2 SQIVND, per germline (reference sequence). This clonotype has ten or more counts. Antigen unknown. The iRepertoire nested amplicon-rescue multiplex PCR amplified TCR alpha and beta CDR3s from RNA. For one-step reverse transcription and amplification, 100-400 ng of tissue mRNA or PBMC total RNA was used. TCRdb re-called the multiplex PCR reads through MiXCR, storing one row per CDR3 protein. The sample lists some 93,000 distinct CDR3 sequences; around 40% were seen once.

The rearrangement uses TRBV19 and TRBJ2-5; 13 bases are a match to TRBD2. The clonotype originates from a human donor with low-grade glioma or glioblastoma, undergoing nonglioma brain surgery, or in good health (not recorded which). Material: glioma tissue, nonneoplastic brain tissue, or PBMCs (not recorded which). The CDR3 sequence is CASSQLAGGPETQYF. CDR3 coding DNA: TGTGCCAGTAGCCAACTAGCGGGAGGGCCAGAGACCCAGTACTTC. Drawing the rest from reference TRBV19 and TRBJ2-5, the complete variable domain is DGGITQSPKYLFRKEGQNVTLSCEQNLNHDAMYWYRQDPGQGLRLIYYSQIVNDFQKGDIAEGYSVSREKKESFPLTVTSAQKNPTAFYLCASSQLAGGPETQYFGPGTRLLVL.